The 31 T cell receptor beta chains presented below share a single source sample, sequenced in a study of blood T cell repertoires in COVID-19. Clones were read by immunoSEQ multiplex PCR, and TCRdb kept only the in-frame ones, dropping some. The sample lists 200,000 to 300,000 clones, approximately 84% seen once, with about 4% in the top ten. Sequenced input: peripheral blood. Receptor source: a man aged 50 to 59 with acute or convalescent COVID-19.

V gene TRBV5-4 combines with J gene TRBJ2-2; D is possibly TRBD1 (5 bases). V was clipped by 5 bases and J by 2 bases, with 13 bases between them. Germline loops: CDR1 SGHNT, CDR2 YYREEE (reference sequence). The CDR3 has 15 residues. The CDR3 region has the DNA TGTGCCAGCAGTCCACAGGTGGGCAACACCGGGGAGCTGTTTTTT. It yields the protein CASSPQVGNTGELFF.

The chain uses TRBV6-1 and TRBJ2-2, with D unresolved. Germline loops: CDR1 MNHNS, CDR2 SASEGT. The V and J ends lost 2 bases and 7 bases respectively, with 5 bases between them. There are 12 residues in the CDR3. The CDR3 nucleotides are TGTGCCAGCAGTGAATCTATCGGGGAGCTGTTTTTT. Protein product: CASSESIGELFF.

Written as DNA, the CDR3 is TGTGCCAGCAGCTTGGCATATCGTAGCGGGCAAGAGACCCAGTACTTC. Translation gives CASSLAYRSGQETQYF. The genes are TRBV5-4 and TRBJ2-5; 7 bases agree with TRBD2. The junction had 7 bases not matched to a gene; V was cut back by 0 bases and J by 2 bases. This CDR3 contains 16 residues. Germline-derived CDR1 and CDR2 are SGHNT and YYREEE (reference sequence).

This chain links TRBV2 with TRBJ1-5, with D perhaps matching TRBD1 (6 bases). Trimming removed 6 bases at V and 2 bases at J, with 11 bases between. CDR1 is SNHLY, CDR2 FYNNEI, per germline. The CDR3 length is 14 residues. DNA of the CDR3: TGTGCCAGCAGGGCAGGGGTTGGCAATCAGCCCCAGCATTTT. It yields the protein CASRAGVGNQPQHF.

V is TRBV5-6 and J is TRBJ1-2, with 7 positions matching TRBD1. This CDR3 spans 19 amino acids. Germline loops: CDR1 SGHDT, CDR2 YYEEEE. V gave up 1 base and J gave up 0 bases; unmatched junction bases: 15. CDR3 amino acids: CASSLFGGGQPASNYGYTF. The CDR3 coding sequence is TGTGCCAGCAGCTTGTTTGGTGGGGGACAGCCCGCATCTAACTATGGCTACACCTTC.

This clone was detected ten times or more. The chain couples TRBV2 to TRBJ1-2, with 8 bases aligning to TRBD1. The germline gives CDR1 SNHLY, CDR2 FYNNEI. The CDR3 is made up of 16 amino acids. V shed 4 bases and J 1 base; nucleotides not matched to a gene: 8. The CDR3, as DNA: TGTGCCAGCAGTGGACAGGGGCGAACTCTTAACTATGGCTACACCTTC. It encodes CASSGQGRTLNYGYTF.

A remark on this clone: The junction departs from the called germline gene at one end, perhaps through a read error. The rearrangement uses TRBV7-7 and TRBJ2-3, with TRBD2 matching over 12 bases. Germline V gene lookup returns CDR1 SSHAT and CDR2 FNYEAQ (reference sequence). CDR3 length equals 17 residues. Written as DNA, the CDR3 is TGTGCTAGCAGCTTAGGAGGACTAGCGGGATCGGTAGATACGCAGTATTTT. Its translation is CASSLGGLAGSVDTQYF.

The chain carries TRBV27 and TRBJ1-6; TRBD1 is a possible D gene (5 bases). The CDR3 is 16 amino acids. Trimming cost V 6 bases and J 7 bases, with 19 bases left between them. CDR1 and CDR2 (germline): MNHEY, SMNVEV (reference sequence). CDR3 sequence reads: CASREQPGLGNSPLHF. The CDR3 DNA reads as TGTGCCAGCAGAGAACAACCGGGACTTGGGAATTCACCCCTCCACTTT.

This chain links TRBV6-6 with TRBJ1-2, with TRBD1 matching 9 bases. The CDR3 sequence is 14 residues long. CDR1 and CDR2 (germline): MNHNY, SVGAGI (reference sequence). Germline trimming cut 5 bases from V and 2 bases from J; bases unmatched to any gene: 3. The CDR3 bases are TGTGCCAGCAGTAAACAGGGGGCCAACTATGGCTACACCTTC. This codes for CASSKQGANYGYTF.

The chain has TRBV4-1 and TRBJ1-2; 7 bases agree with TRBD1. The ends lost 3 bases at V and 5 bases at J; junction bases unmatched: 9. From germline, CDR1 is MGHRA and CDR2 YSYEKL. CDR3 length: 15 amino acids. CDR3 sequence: CASSHGQAQAYGYTF. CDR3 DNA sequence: TGCGCCAGCAGCCATGGACAGGCCCAGGCGTATGGCTACACCTTC.

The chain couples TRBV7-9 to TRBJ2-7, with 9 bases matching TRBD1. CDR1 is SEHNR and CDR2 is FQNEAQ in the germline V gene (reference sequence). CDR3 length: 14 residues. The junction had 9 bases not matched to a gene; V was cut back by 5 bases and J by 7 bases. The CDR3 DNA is TGTGCCAGCAGCCATGACAGGGGGTCCGGAGAGCAGTACTTC. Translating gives CASSHDRGSGEQYF.

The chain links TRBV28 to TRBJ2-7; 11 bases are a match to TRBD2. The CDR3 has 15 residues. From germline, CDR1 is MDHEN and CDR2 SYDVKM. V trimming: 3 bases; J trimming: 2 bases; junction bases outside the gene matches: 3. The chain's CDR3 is CASSLVLAGAYEQYF. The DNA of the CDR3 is TGTGCCAGCAGTTTGGTACTAGCGGGAGCCTACGAGCAGTACTTC.

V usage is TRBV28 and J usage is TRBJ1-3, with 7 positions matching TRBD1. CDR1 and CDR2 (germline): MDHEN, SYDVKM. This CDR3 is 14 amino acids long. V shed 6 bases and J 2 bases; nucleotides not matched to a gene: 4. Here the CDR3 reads CASSRQGAGNTIYF. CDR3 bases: TGTGCCAGCAGCCGTCAGGGGGCTGGAAACACCATATATTTT.

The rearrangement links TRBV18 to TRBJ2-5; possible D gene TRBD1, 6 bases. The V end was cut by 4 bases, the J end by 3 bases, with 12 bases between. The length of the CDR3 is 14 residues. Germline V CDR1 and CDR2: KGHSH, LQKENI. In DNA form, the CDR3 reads TGTGCCAGCTCACGGGACACTTTAAAAGAGACCCAGTACTTC. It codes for CASSRDTLKETQYF. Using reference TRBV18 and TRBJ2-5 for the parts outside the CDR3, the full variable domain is NAGVMQNPRHLVRRRGQEARLRCSPMKGHSHVYWYRQLPEEGLKFMVYLQKENIIDESGMPKERFSAEFPKEGPSILRIQQVVRGDSAAYFCASSRDTLKETQYFGPGTRLLVL.

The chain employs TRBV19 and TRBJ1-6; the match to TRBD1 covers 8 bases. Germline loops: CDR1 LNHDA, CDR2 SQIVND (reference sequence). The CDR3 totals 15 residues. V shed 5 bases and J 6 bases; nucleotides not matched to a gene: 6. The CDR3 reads CASSPGQGSNSPLHF. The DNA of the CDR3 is TGTGCCAGTAGTCCCGGACAGGGATCTAATTCACCCCTCCACTTT.

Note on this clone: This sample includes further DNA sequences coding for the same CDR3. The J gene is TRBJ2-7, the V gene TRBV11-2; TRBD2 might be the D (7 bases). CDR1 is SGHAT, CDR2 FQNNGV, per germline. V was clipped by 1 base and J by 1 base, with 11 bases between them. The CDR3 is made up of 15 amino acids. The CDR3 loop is CASSLGRGPSYEQYF. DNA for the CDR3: TGTGCCAGCAGCTTAGGGCGGGGGCCGTCCTACGAGCAGTACTTC.

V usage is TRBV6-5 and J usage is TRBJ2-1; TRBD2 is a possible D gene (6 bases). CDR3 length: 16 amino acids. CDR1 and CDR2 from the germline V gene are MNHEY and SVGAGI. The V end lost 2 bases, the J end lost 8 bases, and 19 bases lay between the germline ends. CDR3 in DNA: TGTGCCAGCAGTTACCTTAGCGGTGGGAGCCGGGATGAGCAGTTCTTC. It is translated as CASSYLSGGSRDEQFF.

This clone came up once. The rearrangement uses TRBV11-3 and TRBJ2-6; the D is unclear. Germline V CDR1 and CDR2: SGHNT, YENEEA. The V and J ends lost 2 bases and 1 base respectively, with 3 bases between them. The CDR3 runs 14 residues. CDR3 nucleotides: TGTGCCAGCAGCTTACGGTCTGGGGCCAACGTCCTGACTTTC. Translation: CASSLRSGANVLTF.

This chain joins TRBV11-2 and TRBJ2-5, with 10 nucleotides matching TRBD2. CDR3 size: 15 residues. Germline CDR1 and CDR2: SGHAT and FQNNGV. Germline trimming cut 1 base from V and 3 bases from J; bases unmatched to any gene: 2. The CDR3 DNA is TGTGCCAGCAGCTTAGGGACTAGCGGTGAAGAGACCCAGTACTTC. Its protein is CASSLGTSGEETQYF.

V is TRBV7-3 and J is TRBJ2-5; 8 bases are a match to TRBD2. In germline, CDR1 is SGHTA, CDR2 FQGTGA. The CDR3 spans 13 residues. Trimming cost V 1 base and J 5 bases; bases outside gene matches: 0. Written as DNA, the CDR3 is TGTGCCAGCAGCTTAAGCGGGGGGGAGACCCAGTACTTC. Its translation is CASSLSGGETQYF. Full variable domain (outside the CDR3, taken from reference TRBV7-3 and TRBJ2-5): GAGVSQTPSNKVTEKGKYVELRCDPISGHTALYWYRQSLGQGPEFLIYFQGTGAADDSGLPNDRFFAVRPEGSVSTLKIQRTERGDSAVYLCASSLSGGETQYFGPGTRLLVL.

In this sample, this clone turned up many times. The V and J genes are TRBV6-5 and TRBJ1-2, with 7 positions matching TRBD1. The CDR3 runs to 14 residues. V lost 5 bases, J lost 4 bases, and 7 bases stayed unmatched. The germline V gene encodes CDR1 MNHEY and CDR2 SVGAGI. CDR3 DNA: TGTGCCAGCAGTAAGAAGGGGGCAGCCTATGGCTACACCTTC. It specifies CASSKKGAAYGYTF.

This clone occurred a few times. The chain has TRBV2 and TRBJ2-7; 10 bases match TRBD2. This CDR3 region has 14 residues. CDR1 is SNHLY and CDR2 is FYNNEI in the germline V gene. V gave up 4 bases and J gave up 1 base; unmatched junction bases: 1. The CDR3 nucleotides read TGTGCCAGCAGTGGGACTAGCGGTTCCTACGAGCAGTACTTC. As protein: CASSGTSGSYEQYF.

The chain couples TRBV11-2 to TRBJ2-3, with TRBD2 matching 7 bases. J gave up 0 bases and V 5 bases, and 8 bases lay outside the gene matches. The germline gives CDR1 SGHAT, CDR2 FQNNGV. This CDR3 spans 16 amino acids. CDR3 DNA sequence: TGTGCCAGCAGCACGCGCCGGGGGGTGAGCACAGATACGCAGTATTTT. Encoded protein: CASSTRRGVSTDTQYF.

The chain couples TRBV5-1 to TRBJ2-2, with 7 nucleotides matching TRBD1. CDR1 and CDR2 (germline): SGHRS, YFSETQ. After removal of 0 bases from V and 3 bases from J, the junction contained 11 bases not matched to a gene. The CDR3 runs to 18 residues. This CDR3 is CASSLGRGQGEDTGELFF. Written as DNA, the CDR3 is TGCGCCAGCAGCTTGGGTAGGGGGCAAGGTGAGGACACCGGGGAGCTGTTTTTT.

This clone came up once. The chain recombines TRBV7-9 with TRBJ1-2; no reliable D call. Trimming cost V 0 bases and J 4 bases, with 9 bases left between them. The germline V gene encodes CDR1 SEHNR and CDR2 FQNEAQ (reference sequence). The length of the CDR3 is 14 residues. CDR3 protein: CASSLALAFYGYTF. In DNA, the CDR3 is TGTGCCAGCAGCTTAGCGCTGGCATTCTATGGCTACACCTTC.

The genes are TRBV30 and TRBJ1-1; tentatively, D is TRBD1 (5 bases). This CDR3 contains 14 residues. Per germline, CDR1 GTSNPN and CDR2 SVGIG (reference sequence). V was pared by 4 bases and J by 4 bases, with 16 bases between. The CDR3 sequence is CAWTGILRSTEAFF. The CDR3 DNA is TGTGCCTGGACAGGGATATTACGGAGCACTGAAGCTTTCTTT.

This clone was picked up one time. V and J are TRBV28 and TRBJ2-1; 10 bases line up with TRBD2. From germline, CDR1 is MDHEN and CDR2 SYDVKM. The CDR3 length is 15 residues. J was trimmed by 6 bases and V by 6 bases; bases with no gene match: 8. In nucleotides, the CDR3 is TGTGCCAGCAGCCTCGGGGCTAGCGGGGGCAATGAGCAGTTCTTC. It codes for CASSLGASGGNEQFF.

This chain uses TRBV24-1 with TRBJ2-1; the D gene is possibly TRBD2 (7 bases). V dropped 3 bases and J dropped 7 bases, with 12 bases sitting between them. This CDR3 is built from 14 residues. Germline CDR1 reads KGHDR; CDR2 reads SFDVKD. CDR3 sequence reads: CATSDRGAGNEQFF. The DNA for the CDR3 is TGTGCCACCAGTGATCGGGGGGCAGGGAATGAGCAGTTCTTC.

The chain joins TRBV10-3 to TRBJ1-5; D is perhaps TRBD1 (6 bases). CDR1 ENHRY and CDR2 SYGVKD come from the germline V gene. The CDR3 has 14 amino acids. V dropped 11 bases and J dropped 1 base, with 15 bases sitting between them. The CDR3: CASAGERSNQPQHF. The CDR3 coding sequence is TGTGCCTCGGCAGGGGAAAGGAGCAATCAGCCCCAGCATTTT.

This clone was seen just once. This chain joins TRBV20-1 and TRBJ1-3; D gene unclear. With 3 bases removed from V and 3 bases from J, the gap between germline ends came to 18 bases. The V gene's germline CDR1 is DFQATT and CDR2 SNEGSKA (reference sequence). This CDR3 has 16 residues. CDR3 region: CSASGYGVVGGNTIYF. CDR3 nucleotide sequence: TGCAGTGCTAGTGGGTACGGGGTCGTAGGTGGAAACACCATATATTTT.

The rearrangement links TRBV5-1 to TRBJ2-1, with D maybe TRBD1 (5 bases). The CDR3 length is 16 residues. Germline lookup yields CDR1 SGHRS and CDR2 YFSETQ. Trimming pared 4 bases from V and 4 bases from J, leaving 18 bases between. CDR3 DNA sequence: TGCGCCAGCAGCGTGGGAAGGGGTGAAGGATACAATGAGCAGTTCTTC. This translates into CASSVGRGEGYNEQFF.